The rows below give T cell receptor beta chains drawn from one sample of a study of blood T cell repertoires in COVID-19. Repertoires were generated with immunoSEQ multiplex PCR, while TCRdb's copy carries only in-frame clones and drops some. The sample holds 300,000 to 350,000 clones, 83% seen once. Material for sequencing was peripheral blood. These receptors originate from a man aged 25 to 45 with active or convalescent COVID-19. The conserved cysteine and the conserved F or W are not part of the CDR3 here. The listing skips clone size in some rows; elsewhere it reads once, few, many or a size class.

>TRBJ2-1|TRBV7-6|.
ASSYTGTSVYNEQF
>TRBJ1-2|TRBV9|.
ASSDRDRDYFNYGYT
>TRBJ2-2|TRBV7-8|.
ASSLGTSGEIWGDANTGELF
>TRBJ1-1|TRBV15|.
ATLRLGAGDAF
>TRBJ1-5|TRBV19|.
ASRDRGNQPQH
>TRBJ2-1|TRBV12-3/TRBV12-4|.
ASSFSGYNEQF
>TRBJ1-2|TRBV7-2|.
ASSLGGPGGMGYT
>TRBJ1-1|TRBV5-1|.
ASSLVRSAEAF
>TRBJ1-5|TRBV4-2|.
ASSQASGQGIQPQH
>TRBJ1-1|TRBV29-1|few
SAAGVRTEAF
>TRBJ2-3|TRBV5-1|.
ASSRGTAPDTQY
>TRBJ1-4|TRBV5-5|.
ASAQGATNEKLF